Included here is one T cell receptor beta chain sequence, with context. Its specificity is unknown. The CDR3 end shows no conserved phenylalanine or tryptophan, and so a read error is likely. It is unclear where the CDR3 begins or ends on the DNA, so no DNA is shown, and the CDR3 is as TCRdb lists it. Amplification of the TCR beta CDR3 regions used RNA transcripts (as template). HTBI primers primed a first-round RT-PCR, and a second-round multiplex PCR followed. TCRdb analysed the multiplex PCR reads with MiXCR anew, one entry per CDR3 protein. The table records about 1.2 million distinct CDR3 sequences, 35% to 40% of them present only once. The data were taken from a study of Graves' ophthalmopathy and Graves' hyperthyroidism. Study information: Cases classed as stable hyperthyroidism had no ophthalmopathy within 18 months of follow-up.

Regarding the study as a whole: Among expanded thyroid clonotypes above 0.001 frequency, most also occurred in blood.

Germline CDR1 reads SGHTA; CDR2 reads FQGNSA. The CDR3 is 8 residues long, counting both termini. The source material was peripheral blood or thyroid tissue (not recorded which). This clonotype was obtained from an adult man with Graves' hyperthyroidism. The chain carries TRBV7-2 and TRBJ2-5; the table names TRBD1, a call not compared with the DNA. The CDR3 sequence: CASSQTGI.